The entry that follows covers one TCR beta chain sequence. Its antigen is not identified. This sample was included in a study of T cell responses to AZD1222 COVID-19 vaccine. V lost 7 bases and J 6 bases, leaving 17 bases between the germline ends. The length of the CDR3 is 14 residues. Germline assignment: CDR1 SGHRS and CDR2 YFSETQ. Assay: immunoSEQ multiplex PCR; the TCRdb copy retains only in-frame clones and omits some. The profile shows roughly 70,000 clones, less than 85% of them singletons. Study findings and constraints: Two AZD1222 administrations were followed by greater Spike-specific TCR breadth and depth. Females outnumbered males among donors, who were mostly white British; clonal diversity was possibly underestimated.

The sample was peripheral blood, taken on day 0 of MenACWY control vaccination. The chain has TRBV5-1 and TRBJ1-5; D is possibly TRBD1 (5 bases). This clonotype originated in an adult in good health. The CDR3 DNA sequence: TGCGCCAGCCCTGAGGGCAGGGATTGTCAGCCCCAGCATTTT. This sequence encodes CASPEGRDCQPQHF.